This T cell receptor beta chain is from a study of CD8+ T cells in alopecia areata. Study information: Affected scalp percentage determined the severity score of treated patients. Overall study results and limits: Normal skin contains resident alphabeta T cells, and these are also sequenced in scalp samples. Scalp clonality decreased significantly with tofacitinib, and so did expanded CD8+ clones among the top 100. Greater clonality was observed in lesional scalp samples, especially alopecia totalis/universalis, versus normal scalp.

Treatment indicated: oral pan-JAK inhibitor, 5-10 mg twice daily. This CDR3 comprises 16 residues. CDR1 is LNHNV and CDR2 is YYDKDF in the germline V gene (reference sequence). cDNA reverse transcribed from extracted RNA served as the sequencing template. Only in-frame clones appear in the TCRdb table, and some are missing; sequencing was by immunoSEQ multiplex PCR. The data show roughly 170,000 clones, with roughly 53% seen just once and roughly 12% held by the top ten. On this clone: Its antigen is still unknown. The junction does not match germline at one end; this may be a read error.

The chain combines TRBV15 with TRBJ1-1, with a weak D call TRBD1 (6 bases). Sequenced here: CD8+ T cells sorted from blood, sampled at week 24, from a patient treated with tofacitinib. This clonotype originated in a human donor with alopecia areata. CDR3 protein: CASSRVGGRGNTEAFF. The DNA for the CDR3 is TGTGCCTCCAGCAGAGTCGGGGGGCGCGGGAACACTGAAGCTTTCTTT. The full variable domain, completed using reference TRBV15 and TRBJ1-1, is DAMVIQNPRYQVTQFGKPVTLSCSQTLNHNVMYWYQQKSSQAPKLLFHYYDKDFNNEADTPDNFQSRRPNTSFCFLDIRSPGLGDTAMYLCASSRVGGRGNTEAFFGQGTRLTVV.